This is a list of T cell receptor beta chains from one sample in a study of blood T cell repertoires in COVID-19. This table comes from immunoSEQ multiplex PCR, and its TCRdb copy is limited to in-frame clones, with some not included. The sample yields over 600,000 clones, 70% to 90% seen once. Sequenced material: peripheral blood. The receptors were sampled from a woman younger than 30 with acute or convalescent COVID-19. CDR3s include the opening cysteine and the closing phenylalanine or tryptophan. Each record gives: J gene, clone size, D gene, V gene, CDR3 protein, CDR3 DNA. A D gene is named only where the DNA matches it firmly. Size tells how often a clone was seen (once, few, many) or the class of an expanded clone, and some rows leave it out.

>TRBJ1-1|once|NA|TRBV25-1
CATMDSTEAFF
TGTGCCACCATGGACTCCACTGAAGCTTTCTTT
>TRBJ1-3|NA|NA|TRBV9
CASSPRDIRGNTIYF
TGTGCCAGCAGCCCCCGGGACATTCGAGGAAACACCATATATTTT
>TRBJ2-1|NA|NA|TRBV4-1
CASSLSREQFF
TGCGCCAGCAGCCTGAGTAGAGAGCAGTTCTTC
>TRBJ2-2|NA|TRBD1|TRBV18
CASSLTAPGQADTGELFF
TGTGCCAGCTCACTCACGGCCCCGGGACAGGCGGACACCGGGGAGCTGTTTTTT
>TRBJ1-3|NA|NA|TRBV4-1
CASTTKTGNTIYF
TGCGCCAGCACCACTAAGACTGGAAACACCATATATTTT
>TRBJ2-1|once|NA|TRBV12-3/TRBV12-4
CASSSNEQFF
TGTGCCAGCAGTTCGAATGAGCAGTTCTTC
>TRBJ2-1|NA|TRBD2|TRBV7-9
CASSQRGGYNEQFF
TGTGCCAGCAGCCAGCGGGGGGGATACAATGAGCAGTTCTTC
>TRBJ2-2|once|TRBD2|TRBV19
CASSGLAGGNGELFF
TGTGCCAGTTCCGGACTAGCGGGGGGGAACGGGGAGCTGTTTTTT
>TRBJ2-7|few|TRBD1|TRBV15
CATSRAGTGLNEQYF
TGTGCCACCAGCAGAGCTGGGACAGGACTAAACGAGCAGTACTTC
>TRBJ2-4|NA|TRBD2|TRBV6-2/TRBV6-3
CASSYGSGAKRAKNIQYF
TGTGCCAGCAGTTACGGGAGCGGGGCGAAGAGGGCCAAAAACATTCAGTACTTC
>TRBJ2-1|NA|TRBD2|TRBV2
CASSPTSGGARERFF
TGTGCCAGCAGTCCTACTAGCGGGGGGGCGCGTGAGCGGTTCTTC
>TRBJ2-7|NA|NA|TRBV3-1/TRBV3-2
CASSQGPGSSYEQYF
TGTGCCAGCAGCCAAGGTCCGGGGAGCTCCTACGAGCAGTACTTC
>TRBJ1-1|NA|NA|TRBV28
CASSSLSVLNTEAFF
TGTGCCAGCAGTTCCCTTTCGGTCCTGAACACTGAAGCTTTCTTT
>TRBJ1-2|once|NA|TRBV24-1
CATSDPNNYGYTF
TGTGCCACCAGTGATCCAAATAACTATGGCTACACCTTC
>TRBJ1-2|NA|NA|TRBV27
CASSRGLNYGYTF
TGTGCCAGCAGTCGGGGTCTAAACTATGGCTACACCTTC
>TRBJ1-2|NA|NA|TRBV28
CASSSFRVKGYTF
TGTGCCAGCAGTTCGTTCAGGGTCAAGGGCTACACCTTC
>TRBJ2-7|NA|NA|TRBV30
CAWAQGGEQYF
TGTGCCTGGGCTCAGGGGGGCGAGCAGTACTTC
>TRBJ1-5|NA|TRBD1|TRBV19
CASSPGQGSNQPQHF
TGTGCCAGTAGTCCCGGACAGGGTTCAAATCAGCCCCAGCATTTT
>TRBJ2-7|NA|TRBD1|TRBV28
CASSRGDRVYEQYF
TGTGCCAGCAGTAGGGGGGACAGGGTCTACGAGCAGTACTTC
>TRBJ2-5|NA|TRBD1|TRBV6-5
CASSYSRQGRGETQYF
TGTGCCAGCAGTTACTCGAGACAGGGAAGGGGAGAGACCCAGTACTTC
>TRBJ2-7|NA|NA|TRBV7-2
CASSLESGGAYEQYF
TGTGCCAGCAGCTTAGAGTCGGGGGGCGCCTACGAGCAGTACTTC
>TRBJ2-1|NA|NA|TRBV7-9
CAITSEEAYNEQFF
TGTGCCATTACGAGTGAGGAGGCCTACAATGAGCAGTTCTTC
>TRBJ2-2|once|TRBD1|TRBV5-1
CASSHDRGGAGELFF
TGCGCCAGCAGCCACGACAGGGGAGGAGCCGGGGAGCTGTTTTTT
>TRBJ1-3|NA|NA|TRBV4-3
CASSQDRGRLFSSGNTIYF
TGCGCCAGCAGCCAAGATCGCGGGCGCCTGTTTAGCTCTGGAAACACCATATATTTT
>TRBJ2-7|once|NA|TRBV6-2/TRBV6-3
CASSRAGIYEQYF
TGTGCCAGCAGTCGGGCAGGGATTTACGAGCAGTACTTC
>TRBJ1-2|once|NA|TRBV5-4
CASSLVGTRPSNYGYTF
TGTGCCAGCAGCTTGGTGGGGACACGACCCTCTAACTATGGCTACACCTTC
>TRBJ1-3|NA|NA|TRBV7-8
CASSPNGQLPGNTIYF
TGTGCCAGCAGCCCAAACGGACAGTTGCCCGGAAACACCATATATTTT
>TRBJ2-3|few|TRBD2|TRBV25-1
CASSEQTSASGRTDTQYF
TGTGCCAGCAGTGAACAGACTAGCGCTAGCGGGCGCACAGATACGCAGTATTTT
>TRBJ2-1|once|TRBD2|TRBV4-3
CASSHPLSGGYNEQFF
TGCGCCAGCAGCCACCCCCTGAGCGGGGGCTACAATGAGCAGTTCTTC
>TRBJ1-2|NA|NA|TRBV9
CASSVAGSNYGYTF
TGTGCCAGCAGCGTAGCTGGCAGTAACTATGGCTACACCTTC
>TRBJ1-2|NA|NA|TRBV27
CASSPDRRGYTF
TGTGCCAGCAGTCCTGACAGGCGAGGCTACACCTTC
>TRBJ1-1|NA|NA|TRBV5-3
CARSLRRESGTEAFF
TGTGCCAGAAGCTTGCGCAGGGAATCTGGCACTGAAGCTTTCTTT
>TRBJ2-2|NA|TRBD2|TRBV7-3
CASSRGLAGGGTGELFF
TGTGCCAGCAGCCGCGGACTAGCGGGGGGCGGTACCGGGGAGCTGTTTTTT
>TRBJ1-2|NA|TRBD1|TRBV5-1
CASSLRTGHGYTF
TGCGCCAGCAGCCTGCGGACAGGCCATGGCTACACCTTC
>TRBJ2-1|NA|TRBD2|TRBV4-3
CASRLSGEAYNEQFF
TGCGCCAGCCGACTTAGCGGGGAAGCCTACAATGAGCAGTTCTTC
>TRBJ1-1|NA|NA|TRBV11-2
CASSLGRMRGVNTEAFF
TGTGCCAGCAGCTTAGGCAGGATGCGGGGCGTTAACACTGAAGCTTTCTTT
>TRBJ1-2|NA|TRBD1|TRBV15
CATSRADRGDANYGYTF
TGTGCCACCAGCAGAGCGGACAGGGGGGACGCTAACTATGGCTACACCTTC
>TRBJ2-2|NA|TRBD2|TRBV9
CASSRGGTGELFF
TGTGCCAGCAGCCGGGGAGGGACCGGGGAGCTGTTTTTT
>TRBJ1-1|NA|TRBD1|TRBV5-1
CASSYGTGGIEAFF
TGCGCCAGCAGCTATGGGACAGGGGGTATTGAAGCTTTCTTT
>TRBJ1-1|NA|TRBD1|TRBV3-1/TRBV3-2
CASSQRQGPRQAFF
TGTGCCAGCAGCCAACGACAGGGGCCCAGGCAAGCTTTCTTT
>TRBJ2-1|once|NA|TRBV5-1
CASSLAFAGPYNEQFF
TGCGCCAGCAGCTTGGCCTTTGCGGGGCCCTACAATGAGCAGTTCTTC
>TRBJ1-1|NA|NA|TRBV5-1
CASSRGTEAFF
TGCGCCAGCAGCCGGGGGACTGAAGCTTTCTTT
>TRBJ2-2|NA|TRBD2|TRBV3-1/TRBV3-2
CASSQGLAGPPRMNTGELFF
TGTGCCAGCAGCCAAGGACTAGCGGGGCCGCCCCGCATGAACACCGGGGAGCTGTTTTTT
>TRBJ1-2|NA|TRBD1|TRBV27
CASSWDRGGYGYTF
TGTGCCAGCAGCTGGGACAGGGGAGGCTATGGCTACACCTTC
>TRBJ2-7|once|NA|TRBV9
CASSGGPGQDAYEQYF
TGTGCCAGCAGCGGGGGACCGGGACAAGATGCATACGAGCAGTACTTC
>TRBJ1-6|NA|NA|TRBV13
CASSPRVDLPLHF
TGTGCCAGCAGCCCGCGGGTCGACTTGCCCCTCCACTTT
>TRBJ2-3|NA|NA|TRBV24-1
CATSDRRDTQYF
TGTGCCACCAGTGATAGGAGGGATACGCAGTATTTT
>TRBJ2-7|NA|NA|TRBV15
CATSRDRRTPYEQYF
TGTGCCACCAGCAGAGATCGTCGGACACCGTACGAGCAGTACTTC
>TRBJ1-1|NA|NA|TRBV3-1/TRBV3-2
CASSPKGGHTEAFF
TGTGCCAGCAGCCCTAAGGGAGGGCACACTGAAGCTTTCTTT
>TRBJ2-7|NA|NA|TRBV2
CASSFGDIGNEQYF
TGTGCCAGCTCTTTTGGGGACATAGGCAACGAGCAGTACTTC
>TRBJ1-2|NA|NA|TRBV5-6
CASSFLPPLEDGYTF
TGTGCCAGCAGCTTTTTACCTCCTCTAGAGGATGGCTACACCTTC
>TRBJ1-3|NA|NA|TRBV18
CASSPPGRAGNTIYF
TGTGCCAGCTCACCACCGGGGAGGGCTGGAAACACCATATATTTT
>TRBJ2-1|NA|NA|TRBV12-3/TRBV12-4
CASSFRGNEQFF
TGTGCCAGCAGTTTCAGGGGTAATGAGCAGTTCTTC
>TRBJ2-1|NA|TRBD2|TRBV5-1
CASSTSGTSGEDEQFF
TGCGCCAGCAGCACCTCCGGGACTAGCGGGGAAGATGAGCAGTTCTTC